The 13 T cell receptor beta chains below were found in one sample sequenced in a study of blood T cells in healthy people across ages. Sample-barcoded 5' priming and a J-beta primer mix drove a second PCR of about 6 to 12 cycles. From the 5' RACE reads, TCRdb called clonotypes with MiXCR, one entry per CDR3 protein. The data contain about 970,000 distinct CDR3 sequences, roughly 51% of them singletons. Sequencing was performed on blood. The receptors were sampled from a woman aged 55-69 years in good health.

This clonotype has a handful of counts. V and J are TRBV4-2 and TRBJ2-1, with TRBD2 as a possible D gene (6 bases). The CDR3 has 13 amino acids. V was shortened by 10 bases and J by 5 bases, with 15 bases between the two germline ends. Germline CDR1 LGHNA, CDR2 YNFKEQ. Written as DNA, the CDR3 is TGTGCCACCGGCCGGGACTTCAACAATGAGCAGTTCTTC. It translates to CATGRDFNNEQFF.

This clonotype was recorded a few times. The chain is built from TRBV13 and TRBJ2-7; 11 bases map to TRBD2. V was pared by 1 base and J by 0 bases, with 8 bases of the junction left unmatched. CDR3 size: 18 residues. Germline CDR1 PRHDT, CDR2 FYEKMQ (reference sequence). The CDR3 bases are TGTGCCAGCAGCTTAGTAGCGGGAGGGGGCCCGTACTCCTACGAGCAGTACTTC. Its protein product is CASSLVAGGGPYSYEQYF.

The chain couples TRBV20-1 to TRBJ2-1; unclear D gene. The ends were cut back, 4 bases at V and 0 bases at J, with 7 bases in the middle. The V gene's germline CDR1 is DFQATT and CDR2 SNEGSKA (reference sequence). The CDR3 consists of 13 residues. The DNA of the CDR3 is TGCAGTGCTACGGCCGGCTCCTACAATGAGCAGTTCTTC. Translating it yields CSATAGSYNEQFF.

The chain carries TRBV28 and TRBJ2-5; the D gene is possibly TRBD2 (6 bases). The V end was cut by 5 bases, the J end by 11 bases, with 21 bases between. Germline-derived CDR1 and CDR2 are MDHEN and SYDVKM. The CDR3 covers 14 residues. The CDR3 here is CASSAREAWGEQYF. The CDR3 nucleotides are TGTGCCAGCAGTGCCCGCGAGGCGTGGGGGGAGCAGTACTTC. Supplemented by reference TRBV28 and TRBJ2-5, the full variable domain reads DVKVTQSSRYLVKRTGEKVFLECVQDMDHENMFWYRQDPGLGLRLIYFSYDVKMKEKGDIPEGYSVSREKKERFSLILESASTNQTSMYLCASSAREAWGEQYFGPGTRLLVL.

The V and J genes are TRBV28 and TRBJ2-4, with D uncertain. The end of the DNA aligns better with TRBJ2-7, so the J call may be wrong. Germline V gene data show CDR1 as MDHEN and CDR2 as SYDVKM. CDR3 size: 11 residues. The CDR3 DNA reads as TGTGCCAGCAGGGGCTGGAACGAGCAGTACTTC. Amino acids: CASRGWNEQYF.

The genes are TRBV4-1 and TRBJ2-5; tentatively, D is TRBD2 (6 bases). The DNA end is more similar to TRBJ2-7, so the J call may be wrong. The germline V gene encodes CDR1 MGHRA and CDR2 YSYEKL. This CDR3 region has 15 residues. This chain's CDR3 is CASSQSWGESYEQYF. The CDR3 DNA follows: TGCGCCAGCAGCCAATCGTGGGGGGAAAGCTACGAGCAGTACTTC.

There are a few counts of this clonotype. The chain combines TRBV20-1 with TRBJ2-3; D is unclear. V lost 6 bases, J lost 2 bases, and 15 bases lay in between. Germline lookup yields CDR1 DFQATT and CDR2 SNEGSKA (reference sequence). The CDR3 totals 14 residues. The CDR3 coding sequence is TGCAGTGCCCCCTCGGCGGCTTCCACAGATACGCAGTATTTT. Residues: CSAPSAASTDTQYF.

V usage is TRBV4-1 and J usage is TRBJ2-4; 8 nucleotides align to TRBD2. Germline V gene sequence: CDR1 MGHRA, CDR2 YSYEKL. V dropped 2 bases and J dropped 2; count of bases not matched to a gene: 8. This CDR3 contains 17 residues. CDR3 loop: CASSQNAGGGTKNIQYF. The CDR3 DNA reads as TGCGCCAGCAGCCAAAACGCGGGGGGTGGCACCAAAAACATTCAGTACTTC.

About this clonotype: Just one base apart from a much larger clone, this may be a read error. The chain combines TRBV20-1 with TRBJ2-7, with a weak D call TRBD2 (5 bases). The V end lost 4 bases, the J end lost 0 bases, and 10 bases lay between the germline ends. This CDR3 spans 13 amino acids. Germline V gene sequence: CDR1 DFQATT, CDR2 SNEGSKA (reference sequence). CDR3 sequence: CSAKLGSSYEQYF. The CDR3 DNA sequence: TGCAGTGCTAAACTTGGGAGCTCCTACGAGCAGTACTTC.

CDR3 sequence (DNA): TGTGCCAGCAGCGGGTTTGAGTCCTACGAGCAGTACTTC. As protein: CASSGFESYEQYF. The chain couples TRBV9 to TRBJ2-7; D uncertain. Germline values: CDR1 SGDLS, CDR2 YYNGEE. Trimming took off 3 bases at V and 1 base at J, with 8 bases between the two ends. This CDR3 has 13 residues.

The chain joins TRBV5-1 to TRBJ1-2; the D is unclear. Germline V gives CDR1 SGHRS, CDR2 YFSETQ. This CDR3 has 20 amino acids. The germline V and J ends were trimmed by 3 bases and 1 base, with 28 bases remaining between them. This CDR3 is CASSWVGSSFIQAGNYGYTF. CDR3 DNA sequence: TGCGCCAGCAGCTGGGTTGGGTCGTCCTTTATCCAGGCCGGTAACTATGGCTACACCTTC. The full variable domain, in which reference TRBV5-1 and TRBJ1-2 provide the parts outside the CDR3, is KAGVTQTPRYLIKTRGQQVTLSCSPISGHRSVSWYQQTPGQGLQFLFEYFSETQRNKGNFPGRFSGRQFSNSRSEMNVSTLELGDSALYLCASSWVGSSFIQAGNYGYTFGSGTRLTVV.

This chain links TRBV19 with TRBJ2-7, with 8 bases aligning to TRBD1. Trimming at V came to 1 base and at J to 3 bases, leaving 2 bases not matched to a gene. Germline CDR1 and CDR2: LNHDA and SQIVND (reference sequence). The CDR3 spans 14 residues. CDR3 region: CASSIGTGNYEQYF. The CDR3 nucleotides are TGTGCCAGTAGTATAGGGACAGGGAACTACGAGCAGTACTTC.

The chain employs TRBV20-1 and TRBJ2-1, with TRBD2 matching 12 bases. Trimming took 0 bases from V and 7 from J; bases not matched to a gene: 4. This CDR3 spans 15 amino acids. Germline CDR1 is DFQATT and CDR2 is SNEGSKA (reference sequence). CDR3 DNA sequence: TGCAGTGCTAGAGATCTAGCGGGAGGGGTAAATGAGCAGTTCTTC. It encodes CSARDLAGGVNEQFF.